This T cell receptor (beta chain) stems from a study of shared clonotypes between healthy human individuals. Turning to the study itself: Two women and a few men aged 18 to 49 served as donors.

Remarks on this clone: What it recognizes is unknown.

The table came from immunoSEQ multiplex PCR; TCRdb's copy has only in-frame clones and leaves some out. The sample includes around 1.9 million clones, around 95% of them seen just once. Cells designated naive CD8 were CD45RO-negative and were positively selected for CCR7, with terminally differentiated effector memory CD45RA+ cells excluded. Whole-study results and caveats: On the whole, naive subsets had larger estimated richness than memory subsets had.

This TCR was recovered from a man younger than 35 in good health. Some clones in this sample may be carry-over from other donors' samples. The sequenced sample was naive CD8+ T cells from PBMCs.

In DNA, the CDR3 is TGTGCCTCCAGATCAGACCGACGGGTGGGCTACGAGCAGTACTTC. This codes for CASRSDRRVGYEQYF. The chain links TRBV30 to TRBJ2-7; D unresolved. The CDR3 sequence is 15 residues long. Germline V gene lookup returns CDR1 GTSNPN and CDR2 SVGIG (reference sequence). V was pared by 7 bases and J by 3 bases, with 22 bases between.